A selection of T cell receptor beta chains follows, all from one sample in a study of blood T cell repertoires in COVID-19. This table comes from immunoSEQ multiplex PCR, and its TCRdb copy is limited to in-frame clones, with some not included. The table shows about 120,000 clones, with around nine tenths occurring only once. Sequencing was carried out using peripheral blood. These receptors were obtained from a woman in her fifties or sixties with active or convalescent COVID-19. The CDR3 runs from the conserved cysteine through the conserved F or W. A D gene is named only where the DNA matches it firmly.

cdr3_aa j_call d_call v_call
CASSLSGQGDQPQHF TRBJ1-5 TRBD1 TRBV28
CASSRDYTNTGELFF TRBJ2-2 - TRBV5-4
CSVGDSDNSPLHF TRBJ1-6 TRBD1 TRBV29-1
CATSSTGRSNQPQHF TRBJ1-5 - TRBV15
CASRAGGRETQYF TRBJ2-5 TRBD2 TRBV2
CASSLDRRRDTQYF TRBJ2-3 - TRBV5-4
CASSFSGDYGYTF TRBJ1-2 - TRBV7-9
CASSLAASTDTQYF TRBJ2-3 - TRBV6-2/TRBV6-3
CASSYEVGGAGDTQYF TRBJ2-3 - TRBV6-2/TRBV6-3
CASSLETGTETQYF TRBJ2-5 TRBD1 TRBV7-7
CASSPSSVQETQYF TRBJ2-5 - TRBV18
CASSWGGQAGAYEQYF TRBJ2-7 TRBD1 TRBV5-1
CASTTTGGGETQYF TRBJ2-5 TRBD1 TRBV6-5
CASSTGGGSQNIQYF TRBJ2-4 - TRBV25-1
CAISDRGRVRTGELFF TRBJ2-2 TRBD1 TRBV10-3
CASRYSTEAFF TRBJ1-1 - TRBV19
CASSTSPINEQFF TRBJ2-1 - TRBV21-1
CASSYYPSGWESTDTQYF TRBJ2-3 TRBD2 TRBV7-9
CASSYPHRAVCTEAFF TRBJ1-1 - TRBV6-5
CASSPRPSSGRIEQYF TRBJ2-7 TRBD2 TRBV7-2
CASSPEDRENIQYF TRBJ2-4 TRBD1 TRBV6-2/TRBV6-3
CASSRTPGLAGGDTQYF TRBJ2-3 TRBD2 TRBV7-6
CASITGTHRNQPQHF TRBJ1-5 - TRBV28
CATSRDRGQARDTQYF TRBJ2-3 TRBD1 TRBV15
CASSPTGEGYGYTF TRBJ1-2 TRBD1 TRBV18
CASSYSPTYEQYF TRBJ2-7 - TRBV6-5
CASSQDRGAGELFF TRBJ2-2 - TRBV14
CASSFPGQGYAEAFF TRBJ1-1 TRBD1 TRBV28